The T cell receptor beta chain under discussion was sequenced for a study of blood T cell repertoires in COVID-19. Whole-study context: The United States, Italy and Spain supplied acute and convalescent COVID-19 samples.

V was cut by 4 bases and J by 9 bases, with 10 bases left in between. Germline V gene sequence: CDR1 MNHEY, CDR2 SVGAGI. The CDR3 length is 12 residues. Libraries were prepared by immunoSEQ multiplex PCR; TCRdb keeps only in-frame clonotypes and omits some of them. The sample yields about 220,000 clones, 70% to 90% seen once. The V gene is TRBV6-5, the J gene TRBJ2-1; D could derive from TRBD1 or TRBD2 (5 bases each). This sequence was found in a human donor in a cohort sampled during active COVID-19. What was sequenced was peripheral blood. The CDR3: CASSSSGSEQFF. Here the CDR3 DNA reads TGTGCCAGCAGTTCCTCAGGGAGTGAGCAGTTCTTC.